The 18 T cell receptor beta chains presented below share a single source sample, sequenced in a study of T cell therapy after organ transplantation. Their antigen targets remain unknown. Sequenced by immunoSEQ multiplex PCR; TCRdb stores in-frame clones only, minus some. The sample lists 2,000 to 2,500 clones, roughly 70% occurring once. The specimen was CD8+ T cells from blood, collected before autologous CMV-specific T cell therapy. The origin of the receptors is a human patient who had received a solid organ transplant and had CMV disease.

The chain has TRBV29-1 and TRBJ2-5; 7 bases are a match to TRBD1. J was trimmed by 4 bases and V by 1 base; bases with no gene match: 6. The germline V gene encodes CDR1 SQVTM and CDR2 ANQGSEA. This CDR3 region has 14 residues. CDR3 loop: CSVEAWGQSETQYF. CDR3 nucleotides: TGCAGCGTTGAAGCTTGGGGACAGTCAGAGACCCAGTACTTC. The full variable domain, completed using reference TRBV29-1 and TRBJ2-5, is SAVISQKPSRDICQRGTSLTIQCQVDSQVTMMFWYRQQPGQSLTLIATANQGSEATYESGFVIDKFPISRPNLTFSTLTVSNMSPEDSSIYLCSVEAWGQSETQYFGPGTRLLVL.

The V and J genes are TRBV10-3 and TRBJ1-2; a possible D gene is TRBD1 (5 bases). Trimming left V 0 bases short and J 0 bases short, with 14 bases between. Germline CDR1 reads ENHRY; CDR2 reads SYGVKD. The CDR3 spans 17 residues. CDR3: CAISESPPGTPNYGYTF. The CDR3 bases are TGTGCCATCAGTGAGTCGCCGCCCGGGACCCCTAACTATGGCTACACCTTC.

The J gene is TRBJ2-1, the V gene TRBV2, with D possibly TRBD2 on 5 matching bases. This CDR3 has 15 amino acids. Trimming removed 6 bases from V and 0 bases from J, with 12 bases in between. Germline-derived CDR1 and CDR2 are SNHLY and FYNNEI. The CDR3 sequence: CASSPDLSSYNEQFF. CDR3 in DNA: TGTGCCAGCAGCCCGGACTTGAGCTCCTACAATGAGCAGTTCTTC. The full variable domain, in which reference TRBV2 and TRBJ2-1 provide the parts outside the CDR3, is EPEVTQTPSHQVTQMGQEVILRCVPISNHLYFYWYRQILGQKVEFLVSFYNNEISEKSEIFDDQFSVERPDGSNFTLKIRSTKLEDSAMYFCASSPDLSSYNEQFFGPGTRLTVL.

The chain couples TRBV5-4 to TRBJ1-2, with D possibly being TRBD1 (5 bases). The CDR3 extends over 15 amino acids. Looked up from germline, CDR1 is SGHNT and CDR2 is YYREEE (reference sequence). V was pared by 4 bases and J by 7 bases, with 20 bases between. CDR3 region: CASSPLAAGASGYTF. The CDR3, as DNA: TGTGCCAGCAGCCCTTTAGCGGCCGGGGCAAGTGGCTACACCTTC.

V is TRBV7-9 and J is TRBJ1-2; 8 bases map to TRBD1. The V gene's germline CDR1 is SEHNR and CDR2 FQNEAQ (reference sequence). Trimming cost V 1 base and J 6 bases; bases outside gene matches: 4. This CDR3 has 14 amino acids. The CDR3 reads CASSLDQGANGYTF. As DNA, the CDR3 is TGTGCCAGCAGCTTAGACCAGGGGGCGAATGGCTACACCTTC.

This clone rates as medium-sized (0.01 to 0.1%). The chain has TRBV11-2 and TRBJ2-5, with D perhaps given as TRBD1 or TRBD2 (5 bases each). This CDR3 is built from 17 residues. The V and J ends lost 1 base and 3 bases respectively, with 18 bases between them. CDR1 and CDR2 from the germline V gene are SGHAT and FQNNGV. CDR3 sequence reads: CASSLVWDGLFKETQYF. The CDR3 DNA reads TGTGCCAGCAGCTTAGTTTGGGACGGCCTGTTCAAAGAGACCCAGTACTTC.

V and J are TRBV30 and TRBJ1-2; 7 nucleotides align to TRBD1. Germline V gives CDR1 GTSNPN, CDR2 SVGIG (reference sequence). The CDR3 loop spans 14 amino acids. After removal of 5 bases from V and 2 bases from J, the junction contained 8 bases not matched to a gene. The CDR3 bases are TGTGCCTGGGAGCCGGGACAGCGGAACTATGGCTACACCTTC. Protein: CAWEPGQRNYGYTF.

As DNA, the CDR3 is TGTGCCTGGAGTGTTCCAATCTCCTACGAGCAGTACTTC. Its protein is CAWSVPISYEQYF. The V gene is TRBV30, the J gene TRBJ2-7; D call uncertain. Germline assignment: CDR1 GTSNPN and CDR2 SVGIG (reference sequence). The length of the CDR3 is 13 residues. V was shortened by 0 bases and J by 0 bases, with 6 bases between the two germline ends.

The chain is built from TRBV2 and TRBJ2-1; D gene ambiguous. V was clipped by 6 bases and J by 8 bases, with 8 bases between them. CDR1 is SNHLY, CDR2 FYNNEI, per germline. This CDR3 is 11 amino acids long. DNA for the CDR3: TGTGCCAGCAGAAGAGACCATGAGCAGTTCTTC. The encoded protein is CASRRDHEQFF.

The gene calls are TRBV5-4 and TRBJ2-1; 9 bases are a match to TRBD2. The germline CDR1 and CDR2 sequences are SGHNT and YYREEE (reference sequence). Trimming cost V 4 bases and J 3 bases; bases outside gene matches: 2. The CDR3 is 14 residues long. The CDR3 DNA reads TGTGCCAGCAGCGTTAGCGGGAGCTACAATGAGCAGTTCTTC. This translates into CASSVSGSYNEQFF.

Here the CDR3 DNA reads TGTGCCAGCAGTGCGGGTCCGGAAAACACTGAAGCTTTCTTT. Translated, it gives CASSAGPENTEAFF. The genes are TRBV6-1 and TRBJ1-1; no reliable D call. Trimming shortened V by 4 bases and J by 2 bases, and 11 bases separated the two germline ends. Germline-derived CDR1 and CDR2 are MNHNS and SASEGT. CDR3 length equals 14 residues.

The chain carries TRBV19 and TRBJ2-5; TRBD1 aligns across 7 bases. CDR3 length: 16 residues. From germline, CDR1 is LNHDA and CDR2 SQIVND (reference sequence). V lost 4 bases, J lost 2 bases, and 10 bases stayed unmatched. The CDR3 sequence is CASSTGTASAQETQYF. The CDR3 bases are TGTGCCAGTAGTACAGGGACAGCCAGTGCACAAGAGACCCAGTACTTC.

This clone was found once. V and J are TRBV27 and TRBJ2-3; D remains unclear. This CDR3 spans 14 amino acids. Germline CDR1 and CDR2: MNHEY and SMNVEV (reference sequence). V was cut by 7 bases and J by 5 bases, with 16 bases left in between. The CDR3 protein is CASTSVRARDTQYF. Written as DNA, the CDR3 is TGTGCCAGCACCTCTGTTCGGGCTCGAGATACGCAGTATTTT.

The chain carries TRBV21-1 and TRBJ1-1. TRBV21-1 has pseudogene status. The CDR3 spans 16 residues. CDR3 amino acids: CASRGLLYTIRTEAFF. In DNA, the CDR3 is TGTGCCAGCAGAGGGCTGTTATACACAATTCGCACTGAAGCTTTCTTT.

This rearrangement joins TRBV5-3 to TRBJ2-7; 8 nucleotides align to TRBD1. TRBV5-3 is recorded as an ORF, its role being uncertain. V shed 8 bases, J shed 1 base, and the junction held 11 bases outside the gene matches. This CDR3 spans 15 amino acids. The CDR3 reads CASSPWTGPSYEQYV. The CDR3 DNA reads TGTGCCAGCAGCCCCTGGACAGGGCCTTCCTACGAGCAGTACGTC.

The V call is TRBV11-3, the J call TRBJ2-3; 9 positions agree with TRBD2. Looked up from germline, CDR1 is SGHNT and CDR2 is YENEEA. V lost 1 base, J lost 6 bases, and 5 bases stayed unmatched. This CDR3 is built from 15 residues. The CDR3, as DNA: TGTGCCAGCAGCTTAGGAAGTACTAGCGGGGATACGCAGTATTTT. Its translation is CASSLGSTSGDTQYF.

The chain couples TRBV7-7 to TRBJ2-6; D is undetermined. CDR3 size: 16 residues. Germline-derived CDR1 and CDR2 are SSHAT and FNYEAQ (reference sequence). V lost 5 bases and J lost 5, with 16 bases in between. Written as DNA, the CDR3 is TGTGCCAGCAGCCTTGTGCCACAAAGTCGGGCCAACGTCCTGACTTTC. Its protein is CASSLVPQSRANVLTF.

The chain has TRBV27 and TRBJ2-1; D may be TRBD1 or TRBD2 (5 bases each). V shed 0 bases and J shed 9 bases, with 12 bases lying between them. CDR3 length: 14 residues. CDR1 and CDR2 from the germline V gene are MNHEY and SMNVEV (reference sequence). The CDR3 DNA reads TGTGCCAGCAGTTTATCAGTGGGGCGGGTTGAGCAGTTCTTC. Translating gives CASSLSVGRVEQFF.